This is a list of T cell receptor beta chains from one sample in a study of CD8+ T cells in alopecia areata. Data came from immunoSEQ multiplex PCR; TCRdb stores just in-frame clones and leaves some out. The sample holds some 130,000 clones, 45% to 50% seen once. The source was CD8+ T cells sorted from blood, collected at week 0. Receptors originate from a human donor with alopecia areata. CDR3s include the opening cysteine and the closing phenylalanine or tryptophan. D genes are given only for firm matches. Not all rows give a size; the values are once, few, many and, for expanded clones, a class.

TRBV4-2	18	TRBD2	TRBJ2-2	.	CASSPSLERGANTGELFF	TGTGCCAGCAGCCCATCACTAGAGCGGGGGGCAAACACCGGGGAGCTGTTTTTT
TRBV27	13	.	TRBJ2-5	.	CASRYRGGETQYF	TGTGCCAGCAGGTACAGGGGGGGAGAGACCCAGTACTTC
TRBV9	14	.	TRBJ2-3	.	CASSVAAGSDTQYF	TGTGCCAGCAGCGTAGCGGCAGGGTCAGATACGCAGTATTTT
TRBV30	11	.	TRBJ2-2	.	CAWSVNGELFF	TGTGCCTGGAGTGTTAACGGGGAGCTGTTTTTT
TRBV6-6	11	.	TRBJ2-1	few	CASSPQAEQFF	TGTGCCAGCAGTCCGCAGGCTGAGCAGTTCTTC
TRBV10-3	12	TRBD2	TRBJ2-7	few	CAIRGLAAEQYF	TGTGCCATCAGAGGACTAGCGGCGGAGCAGTACTTC
TRBV7-9	16	TRBD1	TRBJ1-6	few	CASRLGTGSDNSPLHF	TGTGCCAGCAGACTCGGGACAGGGAGTGATAATTCACCCCTCCACTTT
TRBV29-1	15	.	TRBJ2-5	few	CSVERIAASQETQYF	TGCAGCGTTGAAAGAATAGCGGCTTCCCAAGAGACCCAGTACTTC
TRBV14	18	.	TRBJ2-6	.	CASSQDAGNPSGANVLTF	TGTGCCAGCAGCCAAGATGCGGGAAACCCTTCTGGGGCCAACGTCCTGACTTTC
TRBV7-3	18	TRBD2	TRBJ2-1	.	CASSLGLAGGDTYNEQFF	TGTGCCAGCAGCTTAGGACTAGCGGGGGGAGATACCTACAATGAGCAGTTCTTC
TRBV7-9	15	TRBD1	TRBJ2-1	.	CASRRRQGRNNEQFF	TGTGCCAGCAGGCGCCGACAGGGAAGGAACAATGAGCAGTTCTTC
TRBV30	14	.	TRBJ2-1	few	CAWSSQVPNNEQFF	TGTGCCTGGTCAAGCCAGGTCCCGAACAATGAGCAGTTCTTC
TRBV6-5	13	.	TRBJ2-7	.	CASSPGQTYEQYF	TGTGCCAGCAGCCCAGGACAAACCTACGAGCAGTACTTC
TRBV30	12	.	TRBJ1-6	.	CAWSERNSPLHF	TGTGCCTGGAGTGAAAGGAATTCACCCCTCCACTTT
TRBV29-1	11	.	TRBJ2-7	once	CSVLRGYEQYF	TGCAGCGTTCTTAGGGGGTACGAGCAGTACTTC
TRBV29-1	15	.	TRBJ1-1	few	CSVLKRGREDNEAFF	TGCAGCGTTCTGAAACGGGGCAGGGAAGACAATGAAGCTTTCTTT
TRBV29-1	13	.	TRBJ1-2	.	CSVHIGGNYGYTF	TGCAGCGTTCATATAGGGGGAAACTATGGCTACACCTTC
TRBV5-1	16	.	TRBJ2-5	.	CASSTRGTTRQETQYF	TGCGCCAGCAGCACCCGCGGGACAACGAGACAAGAGACCCAGTACTTC
TRBV13	12	.	TRBJ2-7	.	CASSDGSYEQYF	TGTGCCAGTTCGGACGGCTCCTACGAGCAGTACTTC
TRBV15	14	.	TRBJ1-1	few	CATSRVEGNTEAFF	TGTGCCACCAGCAGAGTCGAGGGGAACACTGAAGCTTTCTTT
TRBV5-1	14	.	TRBJ1-1	.	CASSLSGGIPGAFF	TGCGCCAGCAGCTTGAGTGGCGGGATCCCTGGAGCTTTCTTT
TRBV2	12	.	TRBJ2-7	.	CASRESELEQYF	TGTGCCAGCAGGGAATCGGAGCTCGAGCAGTACTTC
TRBV30	15	TRBD1	TRBJ1-1	.	CAWSVEGASGTEAFF	TGTGCCTGGAGTGTTGAGGGGGCCTCGGGCACTGAAGCTTTCTTT
TRBV29-1	14	TRBD1	TRBJ2-7	.	CSVQHRDRGYEQYF	TGCAGCGTCCAACACCGGGACAGGGGTTACGAGCAGTACTTC
TRBV2	14	.	TRBJ2-4	once	CASSDWGAGNIQYF	TGTGCCAGCAGTGATTGGGGGGCTGGAAACATTCAGTACTTC
TRBV5-4	14	TRBD1	TRBJ1-1	.	CASRLDRGRRGAFF	TGTGCCAGCAGACTGGACAGGGGGCGGAGGGGAGCTTTCTTT
TRBV29-1	13	.	TRBJ1-2	once	CSVFSDSNYGYTF	TGCAGCGTTTTTTCTGACAGCAACTATGGCTACACCTTC
TRBV7-2	15	TRBD1	TRBJ1-2	.	CASSFRDSTNYGYTF	TGTGCCAGCAGCTTTCGGGACAGCACTAACTATGGCTACACCTTC
TRBV6-4	8	.	TRBJ1-2	few	CATHCYTF	TGTGCCACCCATTGCTACACCTTC
TRBV27	16	.	TRBJ1-2	.	CASRTYDGPANYGYTF	TGTGCCAGCCGAACCTACGACGGGCCCGCTAACTATGGCTACACCTTC
TRBV5-4	15	TRBD2	TRBJ2-7	.	CASSLTTGGRAEQYF	TGTGCCAGCAGCTTGACGACTGGAGGGAGGGCCGAGCAGTACTTC
TRBV7-9	14	.	TRBJ2-7	few	CASSSDLAAYEQYF	TGTGCCAGCAGCTCAGATCTGGCAGCCTACGAGCAGTACTTC
TRBV29-1	13	.	TRBJ1-2	once	CSVEDESGYGYTF	TGCAGTGTTGAAGACGAGAGTGGCTATGGCTACACCTTC
TRBV9	14	.	TRBJ2-1	.	CASSVGSGVRGQFF	TGTGCCAGCAGCGTAGGATCTGGGGTACGGGGGCAGTTCTTC
TRBV30	14	.	TRBJ2-7	.	CAWSSGGMGDEQYF	TGTGCCTGGAGCAGCGGAGGAATGGGGGACGAGCAGTACTTC
TRBV4-1	14	.	TRBJ1-4	few	CASSQVATNEKLFF	TGCGCCAGCAGCCAAGTAGCAACTAATGAAAAACTGTTTTTT
TRBV9	16	.	TRBJ2-3	.	CASSPRQRGPTDTQYF	TGTGCCAGCAGCCCCCGCCAACGGGGACCCACAGATACGCAGTATTTT
TRBV5-4	16	.	TRBJ2-4	.	CASSWGRELAKNIQYF	TGTGCCAGCAGCTGGGGACGAGAACTAGCCAAAAACATTCAGTACTTC
TRBV10-3	14	.	TRBJ2-2	few	CAISESDATGELFF	TGTGCCATCAGTGAGTCGGACGCGACCGGGGAGCTGTTTTTT